This entry is about one T cell receptor (beta chain). The target antigen is unknown. The CDR3 consists of 14 residues. V was shortened by 6 bases and J by 0 bases, with 6 bases between the two germline ends. The germline V gene has CDR1 SGHTA and CDR2 FQGTGA. Treatment: roughly 20 received Ad26.COV2.S at low or high dose, single or two shots; about five received placebo; per-sample allocation not given. The study sampled participants on day 63 after the first vaccine or placebo injection. The sample comes from a study of Ad26.COV2.S vaccination and SARS-CoV-2 variants. Overall study: Once, or twice with 56 days between doses, Ad26.COV2.S was given intramuscularly. Findings of the study overall: While placebo recipients had lower spike-specific TCR breadth, vaccine recipients had more.

Only in-frame clones appear in the TCRdb table, and some are missing; sequencing was by immunoSEQ multiplex PCR. The sample shows over 200,000 clones, approximately 88% of them seen only once. The receptor comes from a person aged 18 to 59 who received the Ad26.COV2.S COVID-19 vaccine or a placebo. This sample comprised peripheral blood, obtained in a trial of Ad26.COV2.S vaccine versus placebo. The chain recombines TRBV7-3 with TRBJ2-6; D gene uncertain. The CDR3 loop is CASRAPSGANVLTF. The CDR3 DNA is TGTGCCAGCAGAGCACCCTCTGGGGCCAACGTCCTGACTTTC.